Listed here is a single T cell receptor (beta chain). What it binds is not known. The source of the sample is a study of PD-1 blockade in classical Hodgkin lymphoma. Profiling relied on immunoSEQ multiplex PCR, and the TCRdb table lists in-frame clones only, not all of them. The sample carries 75,000 to 100,000 clones, roughly four fifths recorded once. Study observations and caveats: Those starting nivolumab under 1 year post-ASCT were excluded.

Relapse was seen in all patients after autologous stem cell transplantation, and brentuximab vedotin exposure was variable. This CDR3 spans 11 amino acids. The V gene's germline CDR1 is DFQATT and CDR2 SNEGSKA (reference sequence). V was clipped by 1 base and J by 3 bases, with 2 bases between them. The chain uses TRBV20-1 and TRBJ2-3; unclear D gene. This specimen consisted of peripheral blood mononuclear cells (PBMCs), obtained before the second cycle of nivolumab. This receptor was taken from a human donor with classical Hodgkin lymphoma. The CDR3 reads CSARGTDTQYF. The CDR3 nucleotides read TGCAGTGCTAGAGGTACAGATACGCAGTATTTT.